The T cell receptor beta chain described here comes from a study of blood T cell repertoires in COVID-19. Study-wide background: T cells, B-cell-depleted T cells, or PBMCs supplied cDNA or gDNA.

The data were produced by immunoSEQ multiplex PCR, yet TCRdb's version contains in-frame clones alone and is incomplete. The table shows hundreds of thousands of clones, with 87% occurring only once. The study drew participants aged roughly 18 to 95 years from roughly 25 US areas. Researchers sorted participants into cohorts using their self-reported clinical history. Cohort 3 recovery required two negative PCRs, clearance, or symptom resolution. The sequencing sample was made of PBMCs or T cells enriched from blood (not recorded which). This sequence was found in a woman younger than 35 who had recovered from COVID-19.

CDR3 sequence: CASSFLAGKTGELFF. The CDR3 DNA reads TGTGCCAGCAGTTTTCTGGCAGGCAAAACCGGGGAGCTGTTTTTT. V is TRBV28 and J is TRBJ2-2, with D unresolved. The CDR3 covers 15 residues. From germline, CDR1 is MDHEN and CDR2 SYDVKM. V was pared by 3 bases and J by 5 bases, with 13 bases between.